A selection of T cell receptor beta chains follows, all from one sample in a study of T cell changes during pregnancy in multiple sclerosis. The repertoire was sequenced with immunoSEQ multiplex PCR; TCRdb's copy has only in-frame clones and lacks some. The data hold approximately 40,000 clones, with 90% observed a single time. Here the sequenced sample was CD4+ T cells from peripheral blood mononuclear cells, taken before pregnancy. Receptors originate from a female donor with multiple sclerosis, enrolled in a pregnancy study. The conserved cysteine and the conserved F or W are not part of the CDR3 here. Fields, in order: V gene, clone size, D gene, CDR3 protein. D genes are given only for firm matches. Only part of the rows carry a size: once, few, many, or a class if the clone is expanded.

TRBV5-1 . TRBD1 ASSPRTGFPTGELF
TRBV29-1 . . SVPEGVYGYT
TRBV19 . TRBD1 ASSKPLTGDNQPQH
TRBV5-4 . TRBD2 ASSPPPGLAGEQY
TRBV5-1 . . ASSPREGSGETQY
TRBV4-1 . TRBD1 ASSPFHFSRGQGNYGYT
TRBV19 . . ASSTLTGFRDTEAF
TRBV9 once TRBD2 ASSLTLIRRELNTGELF
TRBV19 . TRBD2 ASSVQGGEQF
TRBV4-1 once TRBD2 ASSQPSGSRAGELF
TRBV5-4 . . ASSSGQNTEAF
TRBV28 . TRBD2 ASSLQLAGVDEQF
TRBV7-7 . TRBD2 ASSQGGGWTQY
TRBV9 once TRBD2 ASSVGSGTFNEQF
TRBV10-3 . TRBD1 AISELGGQGATEAF
TRBV9 . TRBD2 ASSPRGAGEETQY
TRBV5-4 . TRBD2 ASSLTSGSYNEQF
TRBV9 . TRBD1 ASSVGQGAYTEAF
TRBV10-1 . . ASSEGVGSRVSSNEQF
TRBV7-2 . TRBD1 ASSLGGQNYGYT
TRBV7-9 . TRBD2 ASSLLLAGDSYEQY
TRBV29-1 . . SVEVPQGGTYGYT
TRBV18 . TRBD2 ASSPRGGGRAETQY
TRBV5-1 . . ASSLPRGGRETQY
TRBV6-1 . TRBD1 ASLRTGVVEQF
TRBV28 . TRBD1 ASSLSQGAFYEQY
TRBV18 . . ASSPDYPLIY
TRBV12-2 few . ASRPQDRSEDTDTQY
TRBV19 once . ASSGGTDLEQY
TRBV27 . TRBD2 ASNIAGGARNEQF
TRBV19 . TRBD1 ASRSGTGASGELF